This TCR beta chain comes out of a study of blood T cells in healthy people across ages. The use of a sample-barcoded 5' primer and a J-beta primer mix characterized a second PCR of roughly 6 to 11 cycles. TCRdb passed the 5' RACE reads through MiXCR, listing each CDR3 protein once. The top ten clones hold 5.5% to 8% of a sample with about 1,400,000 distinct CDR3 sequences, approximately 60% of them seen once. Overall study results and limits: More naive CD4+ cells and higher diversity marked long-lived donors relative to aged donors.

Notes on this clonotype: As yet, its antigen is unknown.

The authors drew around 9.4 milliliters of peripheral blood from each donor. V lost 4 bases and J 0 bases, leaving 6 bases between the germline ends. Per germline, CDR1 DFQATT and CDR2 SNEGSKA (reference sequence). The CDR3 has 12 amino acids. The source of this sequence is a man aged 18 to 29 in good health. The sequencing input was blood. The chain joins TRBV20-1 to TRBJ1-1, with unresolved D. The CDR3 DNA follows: TGCAGTGCTAAAATAATGAACACTGAAGCTTTCTTT. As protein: CSAKIMNTEAFF.